These 22 T cell receptor beta chains share one sample of origin, sequenced in a study of CD8 T cells in Susac syndrome. With random hexamers, reverse transcription was performed on about 0.45 to 1 ug of RNA. Each CDR3 protein gets one entry after TCRdb re-called the immunoSEQ multiplex PCR reads with MiXCR. The data contain about 94,000 distinct CDR3 sequences, 90% to 95% of them singletons. The specimen sequenced was CD4+ T cells from PBMCs. The receptors originated from a human donor with Susac syndrome.

The chain combines TRBV6-1 with TRBJ1-2; TRBD1 agrees at 8 bases. The V and J ends lost 10 bases and 0 bases, in that order; junction bases with no gene match: 4. CDR3 length: 13 residues. CDR1 and CDR2 from the germline V gene are MNHNS and SASEGT. The CDR3 DNA follows: TGTGCCACTGACAGGGGAGCTAACTATGGCTACACCTTC. The encoded protein is CATDRGANYGYTF.

The chain combines TRBV4-2 with TRBJ2-7; no firm D call. The CDR3 length is 14 residues. The V gene's germline CDR1 is LGHNA and CDR2 YNFKEQ. V was pared by 0 bases and J by 2 bases, with 8 bases between. CDR3 amino acids: CASSQDSKPYEQYF. CDR3 in DNA: TGTGCCAGCAGCCAAGACTCCAAACCCTACGAGCAGTACTTC.

The chain has TRBV5-6 and TRBJ1-1; no clear D gene. The CDR3 totals 14 residues. Germline values: CDR1 SGHDT, CDR2 YYEEEE. The ends were cut back, 4 bases at V and 3 bases at J, with 13 bases in the middle. The CDR3 bases are TGTGCCAGCAGCGCGGCCCATGATTACACTGAAGCTTTCTTT. This gives the protein CASSAAHDYTEAFF.

Comments on this clonotype: A junction boundary mismatches the germline segment, possibly from a read error. The V gene is TRBV2, the J gene TRBJ2-3; D not resolved. The CDR3 runs to 12 residues. From germline, CDR1 is SNHLY and CDR2 FYNNEI. The CDR3 nucleotides read TGTGCCAGTAGTGCTTGGGGAGATACGCAGTATTTT. Translating it yields CASSAWGDTQYF.

In nucleotides, the CDR3 is TGTGCCAGCCAGTCCGGGGGCGCTTCTAATGAAAAACTGTTTTTT. Translated: CASQSGGASNEKLFF. J is TRBJ1-4 and V is TRBV5-4; tentatively, D is TRBD1 (6 bases). The length of the CDR3 is 15 residues. Germline CDR1 and CDR2: SGHNT and YYREEE (reference sequence). Trimming removed 7 bases from V and 3 bases from J, with 16 bases in between.

The J gene is TRBJ2-7, the V gene TRBV30, with D possibly matching TRBD1 (5 bases). CDR1 GTSNPN and CDR2 SVGIG come from the germline V gene (reference sequence). Trimming left V 0 bases short and J 0 bases short, with 15 bases between. CDR3 length: 16 residues. The CDR3 spells CAWSVRFRASSYEQYF. The DNA for the CDR3 is TGTGCCTGGAGTGTACGGTTCAGGGCAAGCTCCTACGAGCAGTACTTC.

This chain connects TRBV7-2 to TRBJ2-5; 9 positions agree with TRBD2. This CDR3 contains 15 residues. J gave up 4 bases and V 5 bases, and 8 bases lay outside the gene matches. The V gene's germline CDR1 is SGHTA and CDR2 FQGNSA. The CDR3 spells CASSPGSGGIETQYF. The CDR3, as DNA: TGTGCCAGCAGCCCAGGGAGCGGGGGGATAGAGACCCAGTACTTC.

This chain joins TRBV29-1 and TRBJ1-2, with 8 bases fitting TRBD1. Looked up from germline, CDR1 is SQVTM and CDR2 is ANQGSEA. V was pared by 3 bases and J by 8 bases, with 5 bases of the junction left unmatched. The CDR3 spans 12 residues. DNA for the CDR3: TGCAGCGTTGAGGACAGGGATTTCGGCTACACCTTC. It translates to CSVEDRDFGYTF.

The J gene is TRBJ2-7, the V gene TRBV12-3 or TRBV12-4; D is undetermined. The CDR3 is 13 amino acids. V was cut by 7 bases and J by 3 bases, with 13 bases left in between. This CDR3 reads CASNLRTNYEQYF. In nucleotides, the CDR3 is TGTGCCAGCAATCTCCGGACCAACTACGAGCAGTACTTC.

The chain couples TRBV24-1 to TRBJ2-1; D call uncertain. The germline CDR1 and CDR2 sequences are KGHDR and SFDVKD. Trimming left V 5 bases short and J 7 bases short, with 11 bases between. This CDR3 has 13 amino acids. CDR3 DNA sequence: TGTGCCACCAGTGCTCGAGTGCGGAATGAGCAGTTCTTC. Translated: CATSARVRNEQFF.

J is TRBJ2-2 and V is TRBV29-1; the match to TRBD1 covers 7 bases. V lost 6 bases, J lost 0 bases, and 7 bases stayed unmatched. The germline CDR1 and CDR2 sequences are SQVTM and ANQGSEA. The CDR3 totals 15 residues. The CDR3 DNA follows: TGCAGCGTGGCCCGAACAGGGGCGAACACCGGGGAGCTGTTTTTT. This translates into CSVARTGANTGELFF.

This clonotype was detected once. The chain couples TRBV9 to TRBJ2-3, with TRBD2 matching over 9 bases. The V segment lost 4 bases and the J segment 4 bases; nucleotides outside the gene matches: 10. The CDR3 is made up of 16 amino acids. Per germline, CDR1 SGDLS and CDR2 YYNGEE. The CDR3 nucleotides are TGTGCCAGCAGCCCTGAGCGGGGGGCCGAATCAGATACGCAGTATTTT. This translates into CASSPERGAESDTQYF.

The chain links TRBV7-3 to TRBJ1-1; D is possibly TRBD1 (6 bases). V lost 2 bases and J lost 5, with 9 bases in between. CDR1 and CDR2 from the germline V gene are SGHTA and FQGTGA. This CDR3 region has 13 residues. The CDR3 bases are TGTGCCAGCAGCTTATCAGGGGAGACTGAAGCTTTCTTT. Its protein product is CASSLSGETEAFF.

The chain has TRBV12-3 or TRBV12-4 and TRBJ1-5; TRBD1 is a possible D gene (6 bases). Trimming shortened V by 2 bases and J by 7 bases, and 15 bases separated the two germline ends. The CDR3 consists of 15 residues. CDR3 protein: CASSLRGGGGQPQHF. For the CDR3, the DNA is TGTGCCAGCAGTTTAAGAGGGGGAGGGGGACAGCCCCAGCATTTT.

The chain employs TRBV3-1 and TRBJ1-6, with a weak D call TRBD1 (6 bases). Germline values: CDR1 LGHDT, CDR2 YNNKEL (reference sequence). Trimming took 0 bases from V and 7 from J, leaving 19 bases between them. The CDR3 runs 18 residues. This CDR3 is CASSQDGGLARGNSPLHF. CDR3 in DNA: TGTGCCAGCAGCCAAGATGGGGGCCTCGCCAGGGGCAATTCACCCCTCCACTTT.

The chain joins TRBV12-3 or TRBV12-4 to TRBJ1-2; 8 nucleotides line up with TRBD1. The CDR3 loop spans 14 amino acids. The V gene end was trimmed by 6 bases and the J gene end by 7 bases; junction bases not matched to a gene: 10. The CDR3 spells CASSTGQVLGGYTF. DNA of the CDR3: TGTGCCAGCAGCACGGGACAGGTACTAGGTGGCTACACCTTC.

The chain employs TRBV4-3 and TRBJ2-7; D may be TRBD2 (5 bases). The CDR3 loop spans 14 amino acids. V shed 3 bases and J shed 1 base, with 10 bases lying between them. Germline CDR1 and CDR2: LGHNA and YSLEER. CDR3 nucleotides: TGCGCCAGCAGCCAGGAGGCGACATCCTACGAGCAGTACTTC. It is translated as CASSQEATSYEQYF.

This clonotype was detected only once. The V gene is TRBV5-1, the J gene TRBJ1-5; the D is unclear. Trimming took off 0 bases at V and 2 bases at J, with 12 bases between the two ends. CDR3 length equals 16 residues. Per the germline V gene, CDR1 is SGHRS and CDR2 is YFSETQ. The CDR3 sequence is CASSLGTDGRNQPQHF. CDR3 nucleotides: TGCGCCAGCAGCTTGGGAACTGACGGACGCAATCAGCCCCAGCATTTT.

The chain is built from TRBV20-1 and TRBJ2-3; D unresolved. Trimming pared 3 bases from V and 0 bases from J, leaving 16 bases between. This CDR3 spans 16 amino acids. The germline CDR1 and CDR2 sequences are DFQATT and SNEGSKA (reference sequence). The CDR3 region is CSARSLQRGSTDTQYF. Written as DNA, the CDR3 is TGCAGTGCTAGGTCCCTCCAGCGCGGTAGCACAGATACGCAGTATTTT.

The chain links TRBV2 to TRBJ1-5; possibly TRBD1 for D (6 bases). V was cut by 6 bases and J by 1 base, with 13 bases left in between. The CDR3 length is 15 residues. Germline V CDR1 and CDR2: SNHLY, FYNNEI. CDR3 residues: CASSQGQGSNQPQHF. The DNA for the CDR3 is TGTGCCAGCAGCCAAGGCCAGGGGAGCAATCAGCCCCAGCATTTT.

In this sample, this clonotype turned up once. The chain carries TRBV14 and TRBJ1-2, with no clear D. V gave up 3 bases and J gave up 5 bases, with 13 bases separating them. CDR1 and CDR2 (germline): SGHDN, FVKESK. The CDR3 consists of 14 residues. DNA for the CDR3: TGTGCCAGCAGCCAGGATCCCGACTATTATGGCTACACCTTC. This encodes CASSQDPDYYGYTF. The whole variable domain, filled in from reference TRBV14 and TRBJ1-2, reads EAGVTQFPSHSVIEKGQTVTLRCDPISGHDNLYWYRRVMGKEIKFLLHFVKESKQDESGMPNNRFLAERTGGTYSTLKVQPAELEDSGVYFCASSQDPDYYGYTFGSGTRLTVV.

The CDR3 spells CSVEPGGNTEAFF. The CDR3, as DNA: TGCAGCGTTGAACCAGGGGGGAACACTGAAGCTTTCTTT. The chain employs TRBV29-1 and TRBJ1-1; the match to TRBD1 covers 7 bases. Trimming removed 2 bases from V and 1 base from J; junction bases left unmatched: 1. The CDR3 runs to 13 residues. CDR1 SQVTM and CDR2 ANQGSEA come from the germline V gene. Supplemented by reference TRBV29-1 and TRBJ1-1, the full variable domain reads SAVISQKPSRDICQRGTSLTIQCQVDSQVTMMFWYRQQPGQSLTLIATANQGSEATYESGFVIDKFPISRPNLTFSTLTVSNMSPEDSSIYLCSVEPGGNTEAFFGQGTRLTVV.